This T cell receptor beta chain comes out of a study of blood T cell repertoires in COVID-19. Study details: From the United States, Italy and Spain came samples of acute and convalescent COVID-19.

With 5 bases removed from V and 8 bases from J, the gap between germline ends came to 19 bases. In germline, CDR1 is MNHEY, CDR2 SMNVEV (reference sequence). The CDR3 sequence is 15 residues long. Assay used: immunoSEQ multiplex PCR; TCRdb lists only in-frame clones, some missing. The data show 50,000 to 60,000 clones, nearly 85% seen once. What was sequenced was peripheral blood. The origin of this receptor is a man in his forties with acute or convalescent COVID-19. The rearrangement links TRBV27 to TRBJ2-4; D possibly corresponds to TRBD2 (5 bases). The CDR3 spells CASSPAASGYYIQYF. The CDR3 nucleotides read TGTGCCAGCAGTCCCGCCGCGTCGGGGTATTACATTCAGTACTTC.